This T cell receptor beta chain was recorded in a study of monozygotic twins with inflammatory bowel disease. The study's findings and limits: Part of the variability in patient repertoires may have come from differing immunosuppressive treatments.

From germline, CDR1 is LNHNV and CDR2 YYDKDF (reference sequence). This CDR3 is 17 amino acids long. To note about this clonotype: Its cognate antigen is unknown.

UMIs were attached via template switching, each with a 6-nucleotide sample barcode. TCRdb reprocessed the 5' RACE reads, with one entry per CDR3 protein and no DNA. The sample's table shows over 200,000 distinct CDR3 sequences. The material sequenced was blood. This clonotype originated in a human donor with ulcerative colitis or Crohn's disease, or a healthy co-twin of an affected twin (not recorded which). The chain links TRBV15 to TRBJ2-7. CDR3 amino acids: CATSRDPSGRPSYEQYF.